This is a list of T cell receptor beta chains from one sample in a study of T cell changes during pregnancy in multiple sclerosis. The protocol was immunoSEQ multiplex PCR, while the TCRdb copy is restricted to in-frame clones and leaves out a portion. The repertoire holds about 36,000 clones, with 90% to 95% as singletons. Sequencing was performed on CD4+ T cells from peripheral blood mononuclear cells, taken in the second trimester of pregnancy. These receptors originate from a female donor in good health, enrolled as a control in a pregnancy study. CDR3s include the opening cysteine and the closing phenylalanine or tryptophan. A D gene is named only where the DNA matches it firmly. Clone size is shown for a subset of rows, as once, few, many or a class of expanded clone.

NA,TRBD1,TRBV2,TRBJ1-2,TGTGCCAGCAGGGGGACAGGGGGGAGCTATGGCTACACCTTC,CASRGTGGSYGYTF
NA,TRBD1,TRBV11-2,TRBJ1-3,TGTGCCAGCAGAAAATTAAACCCGACAGGGTCTGGAAACACCATATATTTT,CASRKLNPTGSGNTIYF
NA,NA,TRBV7-2,TRBJ1-5,TGTGCCAGCAGCTTAGCAGGGGGGGCAGGGCAGCCCCAGCATTTT,CASSLAGGAGQPQHF
NA,NA,TRBV2,TRBJ1-5,TGTGCCAGCAGTGAAGCGAGTCTTTATAGCAATCAGCCCCAGCATTTT,CASSEASLYSNQPQHF
NA,NA,TRBV20-1,TRBJ2-5,TGCACCGTAGCGGACTCAGAGACCCAGTACTTC,CTVADSETQYF
NA,TRBD2,TRBV18,TRBJ2-5,TGTGCCAGCTCACCAGGCGGGGGGGGCCAAGAGACCCAGTACTTC,CASSPGGGGQETQYF
NA,NA,TRBV5-1,TRBJ1-2,TGCGCCAGCAGCTATGACACGAACTATGGCTACACCTTC,CASSYDTNYGYTF
NA,NA,TRBV5-1,TRBJ1-1,TGCGCCAGCAAAGCCACGGGGAGGGCGGCTTTCTTT,CASKATGRAAFF
few,NA,TRBV7-9,TRBJ2-1,TGTGCCAGCAGCTCTCGACTGCCGGGAGCCGGTGAGCAGTTCTTC,CASSSRLPGAGEQFF
NA,TRBD2,TRBV19,TRBJ2-1,TGTGCCAGTAGTATCCTAGCGGGAGCTACGAATGAGCAGTTCTTC,CASSILAGATNEQFF
NA,TRBD1,TRBV5-1,TRBJ1-1,TGCGCCAGCAGCAGACAGGGGACTACTGAAGCTTTCTTT,CASSRQGTTEAFF
once,TRBD1,TRBV5-6,TRBJ1-1,TGTGCCAGCAGCTTGGATACCGGGACAGGGAGAATGAACACTGAAGCTTTCTTT,CASSLDTGTGRMNTEAFF
NA,NA,TRBV7-2,TRBJ2-4,TGTGCCAGCTCCCCACCGGGAAACATTCAGTACTTC,CASSPPGNIQYF
NA,TRBD1,TRBV28,TRBJ1-5,TGTGCCAGCAGTTACCGGACAGGGGGTGGGTTTGGGCAGCCCCAGCATTTT,CASSYRTGGGFGQPQHF
NA,NA,TRBV28,TRBJ1-2,TGTGCCAGCAGTTTATCACCGGGAGGCTATGGCTACACCTTC,CASSLSPGGYGYTF
once,NA,TRBV11-2,TRBJ1-1,TGTGCCAGCAGCTTACGGGGGACTGAAGCTTTCTTT,CASSLRGTEAFF
NA,NA,TRBV15,TRBJ2-5,TGTGCCACCAGCAGAAATAGCGCACCGGAGACCCAGTACTTC,CATSRNSAPETQYF
NA,NA,TRBV7-2,TRBJ2-7,TGTGCCAGCAGCTTATCGGGTCGCTCCTACGAGCAGTACTTC,CASSLSGRSYEQYF
NA,NA,TRBV5-8,TRBJ1-4,TGTGCCAGCAGCGTGCGGGGGCGAACTAATGAAAAACTGTTTTTT,CASSVRGRTNEKLFF
NA,NA,TRBV9,TRBJ2-2,TGTGCCAGCAGCGTATATGACGGGACCGGGGAGCTGTTTTTT,CASSVYDGTGELFF
NA,NA,TRBV18,TRBJ2-7,TGTGCCAGCTCACCTCAGGCGCCGGACGAGCAGTACTTC,CASSPQAPDEQYF
NA,TRBD1,TRBV29-1,TRBJ2-1,TGCAGCGTTGCGTCGTGGGACAGAGACTACAATGAGCAGTTCTTC,CSVASWDRDYNEQFF
few,TRBD1,TRBV5-1,TRBJ1-2,TGCGCCAGCAGACAAACTACCGGGACAGACTATGGCTACACCTTC,CASRQTTGTDYGYTF
NA,NA,TRBV19,TRBJ2-5,TGTGCCAGTAGGCGTCAAGCGGATAAACAAGAGACCCAGTACTTC,CASRRQADKQETQYF
few,NA,TRBV15,TRBJ2-7,TGTGCCACCAGCAGAGCGGGATTGAACTACGAGCAGTACTTC,CATSRAGLNYEQYF
NA,TRBD2,TRBV2,TRBJ2-5,TGTGCCAGCAGTGGGACTAGCGGGAGGCCAGGTTTAGAGACCCAGTACTTC,CASSGTSGRPGLETQYF
once,TRBD2,TRBV5-1,TRBJ2-5,TGCGCCAGCAGCCCAGCGGGGGGACTACAAGAGACCCAGTACTTC,CASSPAGGLQETQYF
once,TRBD2,TRBV5-1,TRBJ2-1,TGCGCCAGCAGCTATGCGGGGGTCGTGTCCTACAATGAGCAGTTCTTC,CASSYAGVVSYNEQFF
once,TRBD2,TRBV14,TRBJ2-6,TGTGCCAGCAGCCAAGAGAAAAGGACTAGCGGTATTAACTCTGGGGCCAACGTCCTGACTTTC,CASSQEKRTSGINSGANVLTF
NA,NA,TRBV5-1,TRBJ2-7,TGCGCCAGCAGCTTGAGAGGGCCCGAGCAGTACTTC,CASSLRGPEQYF
NA,NA,TRBV27,TRBJ1-1,TGTGCCAGCAGTTGGGGGGGATCGAGGGACACTGAAGCTTTCTTT,CASSWGGSRDTEAFF
NA,NA,TRBV15,TRBJ1-2,TGTGCCACCAGCGCAGATAACTATGGCTACACCTTC,CATSADNYGYTF
NA,TRBD2,TRBV19,TRBJ2-7,TGTGCCAGTCGGACTAGCGGGGGTTTGGGGGAGCAGTACTTC,CASRTSGGLGEQYF
NA,TRBD1,TRBV19,TRBJ2-5,TGTGCCAGTAGTCAGGGGGCAGAGACCCAGTACTTC,CASSQGAETQYF
NA,TRBD2,TRBV18,TRBJ2-1,TGTGCCAGCTCACCCAGCGGGGGGAATTACAATGAGCAGTTCTTC,CASSPSGGNYNEQFF
once,TRBD2,TRBV7-9,TRBJ2-5,TGTGCCAGCAGCTTTGGGGGGGAAGAGACCCAGTACTTC,CASSFGGEETQYF
NA,TRBD1,TRBV28,TRBJ1-2,TGTGCCAGCAGTTCATCCGGGACAGGCTATGGCTACACCTTC,CASSSSGTGYGYTF
NA,TRBD2,TRBV29-1,TRBJ2-5,TGCAGCCTTGCGGGAGGGCGGGAAGAGACCCAGTACTTC,CSLAGGREETQYF
NA,NA,TRBV6-1,TRBJ1-5,TGTGCCAGCAGTGACAACAGGGCCAGAGAGCATTTT,CASSDNRAREHF
NA,TRBD2,TRBV18,TRBJ2-3,TGTGCCAGCTCACCAGGGGGCAGCGGGAGTGTCACAGATACGCAGTATTTT,CASSPGGSGSVTDTQYF
NA,TRBD1,TRBV10-3,TRBJ1-1,TGTGCCATCAGTCCCGGGACAGGGCAAGAAGCTTTCTTT,CAISPGTGQEAFF
NA,NA,TRBV6-4,TRBJ1-2,TGTGCCAGCAGTGACTCGGGCAGCGGCTACACCTTC,CASSDSGSGYTF
NA,NA,TRBV6-5,TRBJ2-7,TGTGCCAGCAATACAGGGAACGAGCAGTACTTC,CASNTGNEQYF
once,NA,TRBV19,TRBJ2-3,TGTGCCACAAGCGGTAGTCCAGATACGCAGTATTTT,CATSGSPDTQYF
NA,TRBD1,TRBV9,TRBJ2-7,TGTGCCAGCAGCGTAGGGGGGACAGGGAGTTACGAGCAGTACTTC,CASSVGGTGSYEQYF
NA,NA,TRBV4-1,TRBJ1-4,TGCGCCAGCAGCCAAGAGGGGACAATACGAACTAATGAAAAACTGTTTTTT,CASSQEGTIRTNEKLFF